This T cell receptor (beta chain) emerged from a study of radiotherapy plus CTLA-4 blockade in lung cancer. Study-wide points: TCR clones from tumors expanded in blood after radiotherapy plus ipilimumab. The best prediction of response reportedly came from early blood T cell clone dynamics, with interferon-beta.

Some clones are missing from TCRdb's copy, which holds only in-frame ones; the method was immunoSEQ multiplex PCR. The sample records about 87,000 clones, more than 85% being singletons. For this clone: Its antigen is unknown.

People whose metastatic non-small-cell lung cancer was chemo-refractory got focal radiation along with CTLA-4 blockade by ipilimumab. Germline V gene sequence: CDR1 LGHNA, CDR2 YNFKEQ. V lost 4 bases and J lost 4, with 13 bases in between. This CDR3 has 14 amino acids. The chain is built from TRBV4-2 and TRBJ1-2; the D gene is possibly TRBD1 (5 bases). Specimen: peripheral blood, collected from a patient treated with radiotherapy plus ipilimumab. The clonotype comes from a human donor with non-small cell lung cancer that progressed on radiotherapy plus ipilimumab. CDR3 bases: TGTGCCAGCAGCCCCCGGGACGGCAGCTATGGCTACACCTTC. Its protein is CASSPRDGSYGYTF.